What follows are 3 T cell receptor beta chains derived from one specimen sequenced in a study of technical replicates of blood from a handful of donors. Assay used: immunoSEQ multiplex PCR; TCRdb lists only in-frame clones, some missing. The sample lists tens of thousands of clones, roughly 92% occurring once. Sequencing input: PBMCs. The receptors come from a human donor in good health. Some clones in this sample may be carry-over from other donors' samples.

The V call is TRBV4-3, the J call TRBJ2-7; D is ambiguous. V lost 0 bases, J lost 0 bases, and 9 bases lay in between. This CDR3 comprises 15 residues. In germline, CDR1 is LGHNA, CDR2 YSLEER. This chain's CDR3 is CASSQEDSNSYEQYF. For the CDR3, the DNA is TGCGCCAGCAGCCAAGAAGACTCGAACTCCTACGAGCAGTACTTC.

The chain is built from TRBV29-1 and TRBJ2-1; D remains unclear. The CDR3 is 12 amino acids. CDR1 is SQVTM, CDR2 ANQGSEA, per germline. V was cut by 5 bases and J by 8 bases, with 13 bases left in between. The CDR3 loop reads CSVRRSSDEQFF. In DNA, the CDR3 is TGCAGCGTTCGGCGGTCTTCCGATGAGCAGTTCTTC.

CDR3 loop: CASREGTSGNLETQYF. The CDR3 nucleotides are TGCGCCAGCAGGGAAGGGACTAGCGGGAACTTGGAGACCCAGTACTTC. The V call is TRBV5-1, the J call TRBJ2-5, with 13 nucleotides matching TRBD2. Trimming removed 5 bases from V and 5 bases from J; junction bases left unmatched: 9. This CDR3 comprises 16 residues. Germline V lookup: CDR1 SGHRS, CDR2 YFSETQ.